The clone carrying this TCR beta chain was seen only a few times. The antigen is not known. Then a second PCR, running about 6 to 12 cycles, was carried out with a sample-barcoded 5' primer and a J-beta primer mix. Each CDR3 protein gets one entry after TCRdb re-called the 5' RACE reads with MiXCR. The sample has around 1,900,000 distinct CDR3 sequences, about two fifths seen once. Trimming pared 3 bases from V and 7 bases from J, leaving 19 bases between. There are 15 residues in the CDR3. This sample was taken from a study of blood T cells in healthy people across ages. Overall study results and limits: Across samples, TCR beta diversity tracked strongly with naive T cell percentage. Naive CD4+ cell counts and diversity both ran higher in long-lived than in aged donors. CMV status of donors was unknown, possibly confounding expanded clonotype changes.

The sequenced sample consisted of blood. This receptor was obtained from a human donor in good health. This chain links TRBV12-3 or TRBV12-4 with TRBJ2-7; D is perhaps TRBD2 (6 bases). CDR3 loop: CASSLGTPSYNEQYF. CDR3 in DNA: TGTGCCAGCAGTTTGGGGACTCCCTCCTACAATGAGCAGTACTTC.